Below, 18 T cell receptor beta chains from the same sample are listed, as sequenced in a study of blood T cell repertoires in COVID-19. Assay used: immunoSEQ multiplex PCR; TCRdb lists only in-frame clones, some missing. The profile shows just over 350,000 clones, approximately 86% of them singletons. The sequenced sample consisted of peripheral blood. Receptors originate from a woman aged 60-75 years with COVID-19, enrolled during active disease.

The chain has TRBV4-1 and TRBJ1-1, with 7 bases identical to TRBD1. The germline V gene has CDR1 MGHRA and CDR2 YSYEKL. With 1 base clipped from V and 6 bases from J, the junction kept 5 bases outside the gene matches. The CDR3 spans 14 residues. In DNA form, the CDR3 reads TGCGCCAGCAGCCAAGCCCTACAGGGGTCTGAAGCTTTCTTT. Protein: CASSQALQGSEAFF.

This chain links TRBV7-9 with TRBJ2-7, with D maybe TRBD1 (5 bases). The germline gives CDR1 SEHNR, CDR2 FQNEAQ (reference sequence). V was shortened by 5 bases and J by 7 bases, with 12 bases between the two germline ends. The CDR3 loop spans 12 amino acids. CDR3 nucleotide sequence: TGTGCCAGCAGCCCCGGCCAGGGTGAGCAGTACTTC. It encodes CASSPGQGEQYF. Together with reference TRBV7-9 and TRBJ2-7, the CDR3 gives the full variable domain: DTGVSQNPRHKITKRGQNVTFRCDPISEHNRLYWYRQTLGQGPEFLTYFQNEAQLEKSRLLSDRFSAERPKGSFSTLEIQRTEQGDSAMYLCASSPGQGEQYFGPGTRLTVT.

This clone was detected only a few times. This chain joins TRBV4-1 and TRBJ2-1; 7 bases agree with TRBD2. CDR1 and CDR2 (germline): MGHRA, YSYEKL. The CDR3 loop spans 13 amino acids. V lost 3 bases to trimming and J lost 10 bases; unmatched junction nucleotides: 6. CDR3 in amino acids: CASSHAGTIEQFF. CDR3 in DNA: TGCGCCAGCAGCCATGCTGGGACTATCGAGCAGTTCTTC.

This clone was seen only a few times. The CDR3 DNA reads TGTGCCAGCAGCTTAACGGGACAGGGCGGCAATCAGCCCCAGCATTTT. It codes for CASSLTGQGGNQPQHF. The J gene is TRBJ1-5, the V gene TRBV7-9, with TRBD1 matching 9 bases. The CDR3 totals 16 residues. Germline values: CDR1 SEHNR, CDR2 FQNEAQ (reference sequence). V shed 2 bases, J shed 2 bases, and the junction held 4 bases outside the gene matches.

The chain has TRBV6-5 and TRBJ2-7; possibly TRBD2 for D (6 bases). Trimming cost V 2 bases and J 6 bases, with 11 bases left between them. The CDR3 extends over 13 amino acids. Germline values: CDR1 MNHEY, CDR2 SVGAGI. CDR3 sequence reads: CASSYGGSGEQYF. For the CDR3, the DNA is TGTGCCAGCAGTTACGGGGGTAGCGGCGAGCAGTACTTC.

V and J are TRBV27 and TRBJ1-2; a possible D gene is TRBD1 (6 bases). The CDR3 runs to 14 residues. Trimming cost V 3 bases and J 5 bases, with 13 bases left between them. Germline-derived CDR1 and CDR2 are MNHEY and SMNVEV (reference sequence). This chain's CDR3 is CASSLAGDRYGYTF. The CDR3, as DNA: TGTGCCAGCAGTTTGGCAGGGGATAGGTATGGCTACACCTTC.

The gene calls are TRBV7-9 and TRBJ1-2, with unresolved D. The CDR3 has 12 residues. The germline V and J ends were trimmed by 1 base and 5 bases, with 5 bases remaining between them. Germline lookup yields CDR1 SEHNR and CDR2 FQNEAQ (reference sequence). The CDR3 loop reads CASSLDFYGYTF. The CDR3 region has the DNA TGTGCCAGCAGCTTAGACTTTTATGGCTACACCTTC.

The chain is built from TRBV5-1 and TRBJ2-1, with 12 bases fitting TRBD2. The CDR3 runs 15 residues. Germline V gene sequence: CDR1 SGHRS, CDR2 YFSETQ. V lost 5 bases and J lost 3; bases outside the gene matches: 3. The CDR3 loop reads CASRGLAGRYNEQFF. The CDR3 DNA reads TGCGCCAGCAGAGGACTAGCGGGACGCTACAATGAGCAGTTCTTC.

This chain uses TRBV18 with TRBJ2-7; a possible D gene is TRBD1 (6 bases). Per germline, CDR1 KGHSH and CDR2 LQKENI. This CDR3 comprises 13 residues. V was shortened by 3 bases and J by 3 bases, with 9 bases between the two germline ends. This CDR3 reads CASSPSQGYEQYF. In nucleotides, the CDR3 is TGTGCCAGCTCACCCTCACAGGGCTACGAGCAGTACTTC.

This sequence joins TRBV27 and TRBJ2-4, with a possible D match to TRBD2 (5 bases). Trimming removed 3 bases from V and 6 bases from J, with 9 bases in between. The V gene's germline CDR1 is MNHEY and CDR2 SMNVEV (reference sequence). The CDR3 loop spans 13 amino acids. The CDR3 region has the DNA TGTGCCAGCAGTTTGTCGGCGGGAAACATTCAGTACTTC. Translation gives CASSLSAGNIQYF.

The chain couples TRBV5-1 to TRBJ2-3, with 9 bases matching TRBD1. Per germline, CDR1 SGHRS and CDR2 YFSETQ. This CDR3 spans 15 amino acids. V was clipped by 3 bases and J by 0 bases; unmatched bases: 2. CDR3 residues: CASSWDRVSTDTQYF. Here the CDR3 DNA reads TGCGCCAGCAGCTGGGACAGGGTCAGCACAGATACGCAGTATTTT.

J is TRBJ2-3 and V is TRBV4-2; 9 bases map to TRBD2. Germline-derived CDR1 and CDR2 are LGHNA and YNFKEQ. The CDR3 spans 17 residues. V was pared by 2 bases and J by 4 bases, with 10 bases of the junction left unmatched. This CDR3 reads CASSQKVSGGGADTQYF. In nucleotides, the CDR3 is TGTGCCAGCAGCCAAAAGGTTAGCGGGGGAGGGGCAGATACGCAGTATTTT.

The gene calls are TRBV6-2 or TRBV6-3 and TRBJ2-5; 10 bases align to TRBD1. This CDR3 region has 15 residues. The J segment lost 1 base and the V segment lost 6 bases, leaving 5 bases of the junction unmatched. Germline CDR1 is MNHEY and CDR2 is SVGEGT. The CDR3 loop reads CASSTGQGIQETQYF. As DNA, the CDR3 is TGTGCCAGCAGCACGGGACAGGGGATCCAAGAGACCCAGTACTTC.

This clone was counted once. This chain uses TRBV10-1 with TRBJ1-1; weak D call: TRBD1 (5 bases). CDR3 size: 13 residues. The V gene lost 2 bases and the J gene lost 6 bases, with 10 bases spanning the gap. Per germline, CDR1 WNHNN and CDR2 SYGVQD (reference sequence). CDR3 protein: CASSEQQASEAFF. The CDR3 DNA reads TGCGCCAGCAGTGAGCAACAGGCTTCTGAAGCTTTCTTT.

The V gene is TRBV7-9, the J gene TRBJ2-1; D possibly corresponds to TRBD1 (5 bases). The CDR3 extends over 14 amino acids. CDR1 is SEHNR, CDR2 FQNEAQ, per germline (reference sequence). Trimming shortened V by 7 bases and J by 8 bases, and 18 bases separated the two germline ends. The CDR3 bases are TGTGCCAGCAACCCTCCGGCAAGGGGCCATGAGCAGTTCTTC. Translation: CASNPPARGHEQFF.

The V call is TRBV11-3, the J call TRBJ2-7; 9 bases agree with TRBD1. With 2 bases clipped from V and 4 bases from J, the junction kept 6 bases outside the gene matches. Germline CDR1 is SGHNT and CDR2 is YENEEA. The CDR3 runs to 15 residues. Here the CDR3 reads CASSLPRQGEYEQYF. The CDR3 nucleotides read TGTGCCAGCAGCTTACCCAGACAGGGGGAGTACGAGCAGTACTTC.

This chain joins TRBV9 and TRBJ1-5; D is possibly TRBD1 (5 bases). The CDR3 sequence is 15 residues long. V dropped 1 base and J dropped 0 bases, with 8 bases sitting between them. Looked up from germline, CDR1 is SGDLS and CDR2 is YYNGEE. The CDR3 sequence is CASSVRGDSNQPQHF. The CDR3 region has the DNA TGTGCCAGCAGCGTAAGGGGTGATAGCAATCAGCCCCAGCATTTT.

This chain links TRBV6-5 with TRBJ2-7; 10 positions agree with TRBD1. The CDR3 spans 14 residues. Germline V gene lookup returns CDR1 MNHEY and CDR2 SVGAGI. Unmatched junction bases numbered 9, after V lost 9 bases and J lost 4 bases. The CDR3 sequence is CASEIPDRGYEQYF. DNA for the CDR3: TGTGCCAGTGAGATCCCGGACAGGGGGTACGAGCAGTACTTC.